These 2 T cell receptor beta chains were all obtained from the same sample, sequenced in a study of regulatory T cells in long-lasting Graves disease. Time point denoted: newly diagnosed GD, antithyroid drugs for less than 3 months. The TCR library was made from RNA extracted from PBMCs. Investigators prepared the TCR beta libraries by applying iRepertoire HTBI primers and Arm-PCR of CDR3 regions. TCRdb fed the multiplex PCR reads into MiXCR, producing one record per CDR3 protein. This table has some 240,000 distinct CDR3 sequences, roughly a fifth appearing once. The same sample was also used in a study of T cells in Graves' hyperthyroidism and ophthalmopathy.

Source: peripheral blood mononuclear cells (PBMCs), taken at new diagnosis, from a patient treated with antithyroid drugs. The receptors shown here come from a woman aged 25 to 39 with Graves disease.

In this sample, this clonotype turned up many times. The V call is TRBV3-1, the J call TRBJ2-1; TRBD2 agrees at 10 bases. The CDR3 sequence is 17 residues long. V was pared by 0 bases and J by 3 bases, with 5 bases of the junction left unmatched. Germline V gives CDR1 LGHDT, CDR2 YNNKEL (reference sequence). Here the CDR3 DNA reads TGTGCCAGCAGCCAAGATGGACTAGCGGTAAACTACAATGAGCAGTTCTTC. It is translated as CASSQDGLAVNYNEQFF.

This clonotype was detected many times. The CDR3, as DNA: TGTGCCAGCAGTCCTTTAGATGAGCAGTACTTC. This codes for CASSPLDEQYF. The chain is built from TRBV6-2 or TRBV6-3 and TRBJ2-7; D remains ambiguous. Trimming shortened V by 5 bases and J by 7 bases, and 9 bases separated the two germline ends. Germline V gives CDR1 MNHEY, CDR2 SVGEGT. This CDR3 has 11 residues.